Listed here are 4 T cell receptor beta chains from one sample, sequenced in a study of PD-1 blockade in classical Hodgkin lymphoma. Described time point: newly diagnosed, previously untreated cHL patient sample. Clones were sequenced by immunoSEQ multiplex PCR, and TCRdb holds only the in-frame ones, with some missing. The sample shows tens of thousands of clones, roughly 88% of them seen only once. The sequencing sample was made of peripheral blood mononuclear cells (PBMCs). These receptors came from a human donor with classical Hodgkin lymphoma.

The chain is built from TRBV11-2 and TRBJ2-7, with TRBD2 identical over 11 bases. V gave up 4 bases and J gave up 6 bases; unmatched junction bases: 8. The germline V gene has CDR1 SGHAT and CDR2 FQNNGV. This CDR3 has 15 amino acids. The CDR3 DNA follows: TGTGCCAGCAGCTCGCCGGGACTAGCGGCTATCGAGCAGTACTTC. It codes for CASSSPGLAAIEQYF.

This chain uses TRBV11-2 with TRBJ2-2; tentatively, D is TRBD2 (5 bases). The CDR3 sequence is 14 residues long. V was cut by 5 bases and J by 3 bases, with 10 bases left in between. Germline values: CDR1 SGHAT, CDR2 FQNNGV. In nucleotides, the CDR3 is TGTGCCAGCAGCCAAACTAGAGACACCGGGGAGCTGTTTTTT. Protein sequence: CASSQTRDTGELFF.

The rearrangement joins TRBV5-1 to TRBJ2-5; D remains ambiguous. The CDR3 covers 12 residues. Trimming stripped 2 bases from V and 4 bases from J, with 6 bases between. The germline gives CDR1 SGHRS, CDR2 YFSETQ. CDR3 sequence reads: CASSLGPETQYF. CDR3 DNA: TGCGCCAGCAGCTTAGGTCCAGAGACCCAGTACTTC.

The J gene is TRBJ2-5, the V gene TRBV19; 11 positions agree with TRBD2. The CDR3 has 12 amino acids. V gave up 10 bases and J gave up 5 bases; unmatched junction bases: 3. Per the germline V gene, CDR1 is LNHDA and CDR2 is SQIVND (reference sequence). The CDR3 is CATRLAGETQYF. The CDR3 region has the DNA TGTGCCACCCGACTAGCGGGGGAGACCCAGTACTTC.